This passage covers 24 T cell receptor beta chains from one sample sequenced in a study of cytomegalovirus exposure and HLA in healthy donors (dated by TCRdb to about 2017). Receptor amplification or capture employed the immunoSEQ multiplex PCR assay. For the multiplex PCR, a mixture combining 60 forward primers for TCR Vbeta segments and 13 reverse primers for TCR Jbeta segments was used. What TCRdb holds here is the immuneACCESS table cut down to in-frame rearrangements. Part of the clones is not present; checked against another copy, under half of the missing clones reflect an unresolved V gene, and the others are unexplained. Present in this sample are fewer than 200,000 clones, around 80% of which were seen just once. Roughly 1.9% of the sample lies in the top ten. Sequences were obtained from PBMCs. These receptors came from a man aged 40-50 years in good health and CMV-seronegative.

This sequence joins TRBV6-5 and TRBJ2-7; 8 nucleotides line up with TRBD1. Germline V gene data show CDR1 as MNHEY and CDR2 as SVGAGI. CDR3 size: 14 residues. The J segment lost 3 bases and the V segment lost 5 bases, leaving 6 bases of the junction unmatched. Here the CDR3 reads CASSTPDRDYEQYF. CDR3 DNA sequence: TGTGCCAGCAGTACCCCGGACAGGGACTACGAGCAGTACTTC.

This chain joins TRBV4-1 and TRBJ2-3, with 11 bases aligning to TRBD2. Trimming took 5 bases from V and 6 from J; bases not matched to a gene: 13. This CDR3 spans 17 amino acids. CDR1 is MGHRA and CDR2 is YSYEKL in the germline V gene. The CDR3 coding sequence is TGCGCCAGCAGCTCTCCTCCGACTAGCGGGATGAAGGATACGCAGTATTTT. Residues: CASSSPPTSGMKDTQYF.

This sequence joins TRBV6-1 and TRBJ1-4, with unresolved D. Germline V lookup: CDR1 MNHNS, CDR2 SASEGT. CDR3 length: 11 residues. Trimming removed 6 bases from V and 5 bases from J, with 4 bases in between. CDR3 sequence reads: CASSGNEKLFF. The CDR3 coding sequence is TGTGCCAGCAGCGGGAATGAAAAACTGTTTTTT.

The chain uses TRBV2 and TRBJ1-2; D is possibly TRBD1 (6 bases). There are 13 residues in the CDR3. Germline assignment: CDR1 SNHLY and CDR2 FYNNEI. The V end lost 5 bases, the J end lost 5 bases, and 12 bases lay between the germline ends. CDR3 sequence: CASSLQGPYGYTF. In nucleotides, the CDR3 is TGTGCCAGCAGTTTACAGGGCCCTTATGGCTACACCTTC.

This chain uses TRBV29-1 with TRBJ2-1; TRBD2 might be the D (5 bases). The V gene lost 2 bases and the J gene lost 6 bases, with 14 bases spanning the gap. Per germline, CDR1 SQVTM and CDR2 ANQGSEA. The CDR3 is 14 residues long. The CDR3 DNA reads TGCAGCGTTGAACCCGGGAATAGGCCCAATGAGCAGTTCTTC. It codes for CSVEPGNRPNEQFF.

The chain has TRBV6-6 and TRBJ1-1; D may be TRBD1 (6 bases). The CDR3 has 13 residues. Germline V CDR1 and CDR2: MNHNY, SVGAGI (reference sequence). V was clipped by 8 bases and J by 3 bases, with 13 bases between them. CDR3 sequence (DNA): TGTGCCAGCCATCAGGACAGTTACACTGAAGCTTTCTTT. Its translation is CASHQDSYTEAFF.

V is TRBV28 and J is TRBJ1-5, with a tentative D call TRBD1 (6 bases). V dropped 6 bases and J dropped 7 bases, with 19 bases sitting between them. The CDR3 is 15 amino acids. The germline V gene has CDR1 MDHEN and CDR2 SYDVKM. CDR3 region: CASRPRDIGQQPQHF. The DNA for the CDR3 is TGTGCCAGCAGACCTCGGGACATCGGCCAGCAGCCCCAGCATTTT.

This clone is a singleton in its sample. CDR3 sequence reads: CASRINWDRSNEQFF. CDR3 DNA: TGTGCCAGCAGAATTAACTGGGACAGATCGAATGAGCAGTTCTTC. The chain is built from TRBV6-1 and TRBJ2-1, with 7 bases lining up with TRBD1. Germline CDR1 reads MNHNS; CDR2 reads SASEGT. The CDR3 loop spans 15 amino acids. V lost 6 bases to trimming and J lost 7 bases; unmatched junction nucleotides: 12.

The J gene is TRBJ2-3, the V gene TRBV13; no definite D call. With 0 bases removed from V and 8 bases from J, the gap between germline ends came to 6 bases. From germline, CDR1 is PRHDT and CDR2 FYEKMQ (reference sequence). This CDR3 region has 12 residues. This chain's CDR3 is CASSLGRSTQYF. For the CDR3, the DNA is TGTGCCAGCAGCTTAGGGCGTAGTACGCAGTATTTT. Using reference TRBV13 and TRBJ2-3 for the parts outside the CDR3, the full variable domain is AAGVIQSPRHLIKEKRETATLKCYPIPRHDTVYWYQQGPGQDPQFLISFYEKMQSDKGSIPDRFSAQQFSDYHSELNMSSLELGDSALYFCASSLGRSTQYFGPGTRLTVL.

The chain links TRBV7-9 to TRBJ2-7; TRBD1 might be the D (5 bases). The V gene's germline CDR1 is SEHNR and CDR2 FQNEAQ (reference sequence). The germline V and J ends were trimmed by 5 bases and 2 bases, with 16 bases remaining between them. The CDR3 contains 15 residues. The CDR3 nucleotides are TGTGCCAGCAGCCACTTATTAACAGGTCCCTACGAGCAGTACTTC. Translating gives CASSHLLTGPYEQYF.

The V gene is TRBV15, the J gene TRBJ2-7; maybe TRBD2 (6 bases). V was pared by 5 bases and J by 4 bases, with 15 bases between. The CDR3 spans 14 residues. Germline assignment: CDR1 LNHNV and CDR2 YYDKDF (reference sequence). CDR3 nucleotide sequence: TGTGCCACCAGCCCGGGAAGGGGAGGTTACGAGCAGTACTTC. Translation: CATSPGRGGYEQYF.

J is TRBJ2-7 and V is TRBV2; 13 bases fit TRBD2. The CDR3 runs 14 residues. V shed 10 bases, J shed 2 bases, and the junction held 5 bases outside the gene matches. From germline, CDR1 is SNHLY and CDR2 FYNNEI. The CDR3 DNA follows: TGTGCCACCAAGACTAGCGGGGGGCCCTACGAGCAGTACTTC. This codes for CATKTSGGPYEQYF.

The chain uses TRBV5-1 and TRBJ2-3, with TRBD2 matching 7 bases. V was pared by 3 bases and J by 5 bases, with 9 bases of the junction left unmatched. The CDR3 consists of 15 residues. The germline gives CDR1 SGHRS, CDR2 YFSETQ. CDR3 nucleotides: TGCGCCAGCAGCTCGAGAGCGGGATCAGGAGATACGCAGTATTTT. It encodes CASSSRAGSGDTQYF. The whole variable domain, remainder taken from reference TRBV5-1 and TRBJ2-3, is KAGVTQTPRYLIKTRGQQVTLSCSPISGHRSVSWYQQTPGQGLQFLFEYFSETQRNKGNFPGRFSGRQFSNSRSEMNVSTLELGDSALYLCASSSRAGSGDTQYFGPGTRLTVL.

This clone showed up just once. The junction departs from the called germline gene at one end, perhaps through a read error. The chain couples TRBV5-8 to TRBJ1-2, with 7 bases matching TRBD1. This CDR3 is 12 amino acids long. CDR1 and CDR2 (germline): SGHTS, YDEGEE. The CDR3 sequence is CASSLRQGADSF. The CDR3 DNA reads TGTGCCAGCAGCTTACGACAGGGAGCAGATTCCTTC.

The chain's CDR3 is CASSSRTGSNQPQHF. DNA of the CDR3: TGTGCCAGCAGTTCCAGGACAGGGAGCAATCAGCCCCAGCATTTT. The rearrangement links TRBV28 to TRBJ1-5, with TRBD1 identical over 8 bases. CDR1 MDHEN and CDR2 SYDVKM come from the germline V gene. V gave up 4 bases and J gave up 1 base; unmatched junction bases: 3. The CDR3 runs 15 residues.

The rearrangement joins TRBV29-1 to TRBJ2-1; 13 bases agree with TRBD2. This CDR3 is 17 amino acids long. CDR1 is SQVTM, CDR2 ANQGSEA, per germline. Losses at the gene ends were 0 bases for V and 3 bases for J; bases not matched to a gene: 5. The CDR3 sequence: CSVEDPGLAGDYNEQFF. As DNA, the CDR3 is TGCAGCGTTGAAGATCCTGGACTAGCGGGAGACTACAATGAGCAGTTCTTC.

For the CDR3, the DNA is TGTGCCACCAGCAGAGATCTTACAAATGGCTACACCTTC. Protein: CATSRDLTNGYTF. V usage is TRBV15 and J usage is TRBJ1-2; D is uncertain. The germline V and J ends were trimmed by 0 bases and 6 bases, with 8 bases remaining between them. The germline CDR1 and CDR2 sequences are LNHNV and YYDKDF (reference sequence). This CDR3 has 13 amino acids.

The V gene is TRBV6-1, the J gene TRBJ2-1; D call uncertain. The germline CDR1 and CDR2 sequences are MNHNS and SASEGT. The germline V and J ends were trimmed by 5 bases and 6 bases, with 17 bases remaining between them. The CDR3 extends over 15 amino acids. The CDR3 DNA sequence: TGTGCCAGCAGTAAAAAAGTTCGGCTAGTCAATGAGCAGTTCTTC. It yields the protein CASSKKVRLVNEQFF.

This rearrangement joins TRBV25-1 to TRBJ1-1, with D hard to call. The germline CDR1 and CDR2 sequences are MGHDK and SYGVNS. This CDR3 region has 11 residues. V gave up 9 bases and J gave up 1 base, with 6 bases separating them. The CDR3, as DNA: TGTGCCAGTCTTAAGAACACTGAAGCTTTCTTT. Translated, it gives CASLKNTEAFF.

The chain uses TRBV11-2 and TRBJ2-5; 15 nucleotides agree with TRBD2. The J call may not be correct, given that the DNA end is closer to TRBJ2-7. The CDR3 runs to 15 residues. Germline CDR1 SGHAT, CDR2 FQNNGV. The DNA of the CDR3 is TGTGCCAGCAGCGGACTAGCGGGAGGGACCTACGAGCAGTACTTC. This translates into CASSGLAGGTYEQYF.

The chain links TRBV29-1 to TRBJ2-7; 12 bases align to TRBD2. The germline V gene encodes CDR1 SQVTM and CDR2 ANQGSEA. The CDR3 totals 18 residues. V dropped 5 bases and J dropped 7; count of bases not matched to a gene: 21. This chain's CDR3 is CSVLRRLAGGPSHEEQYF. CDR3 DNA sequence: TGCAGCGTTCTTCGGAGGCTAGCGGGAGGGCCGAGTCATGAGGAGCAGTACTTC.

This clone was counted only a few times. The V and J genes are TRBV4-2 and TRBJ2-1; perhaps TRBD1 as D (5 bases). The CDR3 covers 14 residues. The germline V gene has CDR1 LGHNA and CDR2 YNFKEQ. V lost 0 bases and J lost 9, with 12 bases in between. CDR3 DNA sequence: TGTGCCAGCAGCCAAGAAGGAGATAGGGGTGAGCAGTTCTTC. Protein sequence: CASSQEGDRGEQFF.

This sequence joins TRBV28 and TRBJ1-5; TRBD1 matches at 9 bases. J was trimmed by 0 bases and V by 10 bases; bases with no gene match: 4. There are 14 residues in the CDR3. The germline CDR1 and CDR2 sequences are MDHEN and SYDVKM. CDR3 residues: CAIEQGASNQPQHF. In nucleotides, the CDR3 is TGTGCCATCGAACAGGGGGCTAGCAATCAGCCCCAGCATTTT.

This clone has just one count. V is TRBV29-1 and J is TRBJ2-4, with 9 nucleotides matching TRBD2. Germline V gene data show CDR1 as SQVTM and CDR2 as ANQGSEA. CDR3 length: 13 residues. The ends lost 4 bases at V and 8 bases at J; junction bases unmatched: 6. CDR3 nucleotides: TGCAGCGTTGGCGGGAGGGCCGGGTACATTCAGTACTTC. It specifies CSVGGRAGYIQYF.